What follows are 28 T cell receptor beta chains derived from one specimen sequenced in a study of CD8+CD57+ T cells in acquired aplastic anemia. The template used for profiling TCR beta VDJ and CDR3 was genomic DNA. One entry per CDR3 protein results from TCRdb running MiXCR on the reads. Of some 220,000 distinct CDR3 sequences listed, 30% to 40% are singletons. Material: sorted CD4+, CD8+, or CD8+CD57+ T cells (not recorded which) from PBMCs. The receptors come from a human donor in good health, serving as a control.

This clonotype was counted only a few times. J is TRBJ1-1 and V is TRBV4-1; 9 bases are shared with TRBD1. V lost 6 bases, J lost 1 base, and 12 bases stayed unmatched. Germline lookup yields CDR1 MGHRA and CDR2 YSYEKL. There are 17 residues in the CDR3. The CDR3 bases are TGCGCCAGCAGTACCACCGGGACAGGGCGTCAGAACACTGAAGCTTTCTTT. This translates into CASSTTGTGRQNTEAFF.

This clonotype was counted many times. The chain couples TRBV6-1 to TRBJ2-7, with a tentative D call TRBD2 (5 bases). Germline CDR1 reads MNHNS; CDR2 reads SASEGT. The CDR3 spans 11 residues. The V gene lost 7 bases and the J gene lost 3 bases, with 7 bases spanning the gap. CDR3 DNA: TGTGCCAGCACGGGGAGCTACGAGCAGTACTTC. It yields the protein CASTGSYEQYF.

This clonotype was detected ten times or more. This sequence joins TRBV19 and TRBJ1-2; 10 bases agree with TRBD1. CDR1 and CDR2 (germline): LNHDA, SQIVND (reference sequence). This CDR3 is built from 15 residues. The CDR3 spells CAARIPGQGSGGYTF. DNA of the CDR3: TGTGCGGCCCGAATACCGGGACAGGGGAGCGGTGGCTACACCTTC.

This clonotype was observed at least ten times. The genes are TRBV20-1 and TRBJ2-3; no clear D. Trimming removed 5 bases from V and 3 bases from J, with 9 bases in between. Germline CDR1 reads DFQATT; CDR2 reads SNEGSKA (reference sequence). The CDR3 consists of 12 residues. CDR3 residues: CSAGLTTDTQYF. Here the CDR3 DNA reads TGCAGTGCTGGGCTCACTACAGATACGCAGTATTTT.

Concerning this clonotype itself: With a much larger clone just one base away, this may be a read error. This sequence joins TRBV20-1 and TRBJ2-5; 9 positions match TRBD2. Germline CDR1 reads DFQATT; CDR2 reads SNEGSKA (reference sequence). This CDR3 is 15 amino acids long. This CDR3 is CSARPASGGLETLYF. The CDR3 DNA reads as TGCAGTGCTAGACCGGCCAGCGGGGGGTTGGAGACCCTGTACTTC.

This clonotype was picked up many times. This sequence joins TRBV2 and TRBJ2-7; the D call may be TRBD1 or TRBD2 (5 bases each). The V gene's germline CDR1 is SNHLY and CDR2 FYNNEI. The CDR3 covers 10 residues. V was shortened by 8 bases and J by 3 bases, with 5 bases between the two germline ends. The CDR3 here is CASGGYEQYF. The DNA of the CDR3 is TGTGCCAGCGGGGGCTACGAGCAGTACTTC.

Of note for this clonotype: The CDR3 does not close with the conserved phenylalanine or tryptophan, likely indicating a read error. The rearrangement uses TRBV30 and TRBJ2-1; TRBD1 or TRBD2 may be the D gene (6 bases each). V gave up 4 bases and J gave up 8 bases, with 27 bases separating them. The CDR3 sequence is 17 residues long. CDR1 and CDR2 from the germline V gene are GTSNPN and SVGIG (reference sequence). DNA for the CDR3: TGTGCCTGGACCAACTCCGACGGGGGCCGGTCCGGCGATGAGCAGTTCCTC. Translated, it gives CAWTNSDGGRSGDEQFL.

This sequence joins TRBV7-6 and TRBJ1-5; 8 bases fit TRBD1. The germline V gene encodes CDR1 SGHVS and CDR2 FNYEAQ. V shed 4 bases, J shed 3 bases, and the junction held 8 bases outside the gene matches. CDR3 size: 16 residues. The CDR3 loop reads CASSYSGTGYNQPQHF. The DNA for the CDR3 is TGTGCCAGCAGCTACTCAGGGACAGGATACAATCAGCCCCAGCATTTT.

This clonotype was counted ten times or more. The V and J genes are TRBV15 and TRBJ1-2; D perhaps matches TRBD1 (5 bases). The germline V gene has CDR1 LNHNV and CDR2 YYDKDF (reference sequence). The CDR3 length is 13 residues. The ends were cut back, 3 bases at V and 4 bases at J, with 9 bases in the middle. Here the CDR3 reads CATSSSGTYGYTF. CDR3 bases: TGTGCCACCAGCAGTTCCGGGACCTATGGCTACACCTTC.

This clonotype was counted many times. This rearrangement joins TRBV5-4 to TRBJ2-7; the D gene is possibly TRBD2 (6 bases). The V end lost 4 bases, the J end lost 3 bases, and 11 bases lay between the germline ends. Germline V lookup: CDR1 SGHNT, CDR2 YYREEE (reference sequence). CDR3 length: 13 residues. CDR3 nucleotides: TGTGCCAGCAGCCCCGGGGGAGACTACGAGCAGTACTTC. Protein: CASSPGGDYEQYF.

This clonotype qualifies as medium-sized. CDR3 sequence: CASSPGPGNTIYF. The DNA for the CDR3 is TGTGCCAGCAGCCCGGGGCCTGGAAACACCATATATTTT. This sequence joins TRBV7-9 and TRBJ1-3; perhaps TRBD1 as D (5 bases). CDR1 and CDR2 from the germline V gene are SEHNR and FQNEAQ (reference sequence). The CDR3 has 13 residues. The V gene lost 5 bases and the J gene lost 2 bases, with 7 bases spanning the gap.

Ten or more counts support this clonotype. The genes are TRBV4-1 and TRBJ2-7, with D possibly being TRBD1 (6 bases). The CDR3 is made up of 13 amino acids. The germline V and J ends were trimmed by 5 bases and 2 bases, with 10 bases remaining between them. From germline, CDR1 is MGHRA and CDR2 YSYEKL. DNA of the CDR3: TGCGCCAGCAGCAAAAGGGACACCTACGAGCAGTACTTC. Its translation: CASSKRDTYEQYF.

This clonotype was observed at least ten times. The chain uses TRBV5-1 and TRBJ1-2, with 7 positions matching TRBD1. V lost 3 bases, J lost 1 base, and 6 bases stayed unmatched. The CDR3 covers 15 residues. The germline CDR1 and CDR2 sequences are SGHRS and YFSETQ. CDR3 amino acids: CASSYGQANNYGYTF. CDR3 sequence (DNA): TGCGCCAGCAGCTATGGACAGGCGAATAACTATGGCTACACCTTC.

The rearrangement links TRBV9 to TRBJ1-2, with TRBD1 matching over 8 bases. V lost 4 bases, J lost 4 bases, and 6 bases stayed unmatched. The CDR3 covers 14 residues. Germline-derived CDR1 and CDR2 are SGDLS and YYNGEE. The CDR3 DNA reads TGTGCCAGCAGCACCGGGACAGGTATCTATGGCTACACCTTC. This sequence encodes CASSTGTGIYGYTF.

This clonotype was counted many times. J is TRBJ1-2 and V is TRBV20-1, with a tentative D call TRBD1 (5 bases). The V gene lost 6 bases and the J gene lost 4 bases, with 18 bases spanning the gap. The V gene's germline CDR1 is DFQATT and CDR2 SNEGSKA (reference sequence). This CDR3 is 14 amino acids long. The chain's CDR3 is CSAPDGGSPYGYTF. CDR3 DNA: TGCAGTGCACCGGACGGGGGATCCCCCTATGGCTACACCTTC.

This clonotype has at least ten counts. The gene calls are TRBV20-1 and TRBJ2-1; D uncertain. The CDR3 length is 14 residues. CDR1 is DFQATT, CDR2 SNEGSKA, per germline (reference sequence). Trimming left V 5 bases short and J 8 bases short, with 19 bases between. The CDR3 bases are TGCAGTGCTCCTCTATCTTCGGTTTGGTATGAGCAGTTCTTC. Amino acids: CSAPLSSVWYEQFF.

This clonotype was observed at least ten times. For the CDR3, the DNA is TGTGCCAGTAGCGACCGGGGATATAGCAATCAGCCCCAGCATTTT. Translation gives CASSDRGYSNQPQHF. V and J are TRBV19 and TRBJ1-5; D not resolved. Germline V lookup: CDR1 LNHDA, CDR2 SQIVND (reference sequence). Trimming cost V 6 bases and J 0 bases, with 12 bases left between them. The CDR3 length is 15 residues.

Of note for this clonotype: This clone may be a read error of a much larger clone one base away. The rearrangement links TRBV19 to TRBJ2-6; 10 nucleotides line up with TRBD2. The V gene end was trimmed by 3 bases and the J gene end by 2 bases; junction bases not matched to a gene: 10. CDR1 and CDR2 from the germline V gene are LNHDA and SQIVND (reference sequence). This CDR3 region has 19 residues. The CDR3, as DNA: TGTGCCAGTAGTATTCCTAGCGGGAGTAAAAAGGCTGGGGCCAACGTCCTGACTTTC. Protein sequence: CASSIPSGSKKAGANVLTF. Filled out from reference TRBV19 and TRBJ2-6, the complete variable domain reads DGGITQSPKYLFRKEGQNVTLSCEQNLNHDAMYWYRQDPGQGLRLIYYSQIVNDFQKGDIAEGYSVSREKKESFPLTVTSAQKNPTAFYLCASSIPSGSKKAGANVLTFGAGSRLTVL.

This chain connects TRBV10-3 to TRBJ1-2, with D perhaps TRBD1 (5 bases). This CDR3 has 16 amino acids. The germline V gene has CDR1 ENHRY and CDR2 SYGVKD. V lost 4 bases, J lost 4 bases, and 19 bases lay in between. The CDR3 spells CAISARDGGGLYGYTF. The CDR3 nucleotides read TGTGCCATCAGTGCTAGAGATGGCGGGGGACTCTATGGCTACACCTTC.

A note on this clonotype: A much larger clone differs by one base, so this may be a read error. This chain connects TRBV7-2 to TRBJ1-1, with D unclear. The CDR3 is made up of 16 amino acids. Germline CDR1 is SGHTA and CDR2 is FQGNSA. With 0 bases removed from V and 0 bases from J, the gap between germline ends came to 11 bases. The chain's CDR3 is CASSLALGVVNTEAFF. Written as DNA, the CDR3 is TGTGCCAGCAGCTTAGCGTTGGGAGTTGTGAACACTGAAGCTTTCTTT.

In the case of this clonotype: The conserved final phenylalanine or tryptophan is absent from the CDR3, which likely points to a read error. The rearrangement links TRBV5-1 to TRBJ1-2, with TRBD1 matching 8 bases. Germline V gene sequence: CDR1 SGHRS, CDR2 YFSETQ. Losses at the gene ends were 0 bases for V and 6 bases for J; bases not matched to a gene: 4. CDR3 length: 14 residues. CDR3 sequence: CASSLGQGADGYTL. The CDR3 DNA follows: TGCGCCAGCAGCTTGGGGCAGGGGGCGGATGGCTACACCCTC.

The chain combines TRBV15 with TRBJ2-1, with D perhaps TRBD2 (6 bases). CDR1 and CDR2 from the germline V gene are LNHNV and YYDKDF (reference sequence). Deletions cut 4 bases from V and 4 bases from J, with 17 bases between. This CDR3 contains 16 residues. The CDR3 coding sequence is TGTGCCACCAGCACAGAGCGAGCGGGCACTTACAATGAGCAGTTCTTC. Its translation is CATSTERAGTYNEQFF.

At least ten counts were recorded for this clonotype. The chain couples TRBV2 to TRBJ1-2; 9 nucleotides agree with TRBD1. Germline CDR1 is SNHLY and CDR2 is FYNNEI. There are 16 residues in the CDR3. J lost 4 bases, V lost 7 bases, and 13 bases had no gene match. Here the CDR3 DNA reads TGTGCCAGCAAGAGTGGGCGGGGACAGGGTGGCTATGGCTACACCTTC. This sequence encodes CASKSGRGQGGYGYTF.

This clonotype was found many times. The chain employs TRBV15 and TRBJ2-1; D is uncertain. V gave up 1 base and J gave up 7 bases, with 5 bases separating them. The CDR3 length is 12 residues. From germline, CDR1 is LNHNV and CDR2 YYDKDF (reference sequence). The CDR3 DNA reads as TGTGCCACCAGCAGAGTAGGGAATGAGCAGTTCTTC. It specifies CATSRVGNEQFF.

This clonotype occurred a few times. The CDR3 loop reads CASSTGDEQYV. Here the CDR3 DNA reads TGTGCCAGCAGTACAGGGGACGAGCAGTACGTC. The gene calls are TRBV7-9 and TRBJ2-7, with 7 nucleotides matching TRBD1. The CDR3 runs 11 residues. The germline V gene has CDR1 SEHNR and CDR2 FQNEAQ (reference sequence). V dropped 6 bases and J dropped 5; count of bases not matched to a gene: 1.

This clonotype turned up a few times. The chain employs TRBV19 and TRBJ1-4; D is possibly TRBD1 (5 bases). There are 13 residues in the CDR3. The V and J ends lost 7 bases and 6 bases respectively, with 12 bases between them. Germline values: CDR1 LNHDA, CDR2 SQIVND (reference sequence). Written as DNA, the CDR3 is TGTGCCAGTAACCGCGGGACTCATGAAAAACTGTTTTTT. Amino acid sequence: CASNRGTHEKLFF.

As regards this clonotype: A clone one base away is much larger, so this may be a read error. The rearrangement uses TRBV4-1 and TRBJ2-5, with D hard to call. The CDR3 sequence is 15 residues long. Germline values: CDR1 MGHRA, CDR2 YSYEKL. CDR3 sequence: CAGSQELQLQETQYF. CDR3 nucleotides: TGCGCCGGCAGCCAAGAATTACAGCTCCAAGAGACCCAGTACTTC.

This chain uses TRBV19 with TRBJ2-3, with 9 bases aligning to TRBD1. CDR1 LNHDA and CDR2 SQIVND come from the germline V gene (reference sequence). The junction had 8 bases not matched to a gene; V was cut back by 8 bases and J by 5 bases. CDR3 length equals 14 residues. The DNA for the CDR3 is TGTGCCAGTGGACAGGGACAGGGAGGAGATACGCAGTATTTT. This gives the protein CASGQGQGGDTQYF.